This entry is about one T cell receptor beta chain. By share, this clonotype ranks as medium-sized (0.01 to 0.1%). Its antigen specificity is not known. Base qualities are not recorded, but no much larger clone differs from it by a single base. Between the V and J ends, shortened by 3 bases and 2 bases respectively, the junction contains 8 bases. From cysteine to phenylalanine, the CDR3 is 13 amino acids long. Only the CDR3 DNA is retained, 39 bases long and in frame from the first base. This entry belongs to a study of T-cell memory formation after mild COVID-19 (dated by TCRdb to the early 2020s). Looking at the study overall: Most TCR sequence clusters were specific to one of the two donors. T-cell clones expanding and contracting after mild COVID-19 in a couple of donors were tracked by longitudinal TCRalpha and TCRbeta repertoire sequencing. Two young, previously healthy adult volunteers made up the cohort, one male and one female.

Instrument used: Illumina NovaSeq 6000. TCRalpha and TCRbeta cDNA libraries were constructed by 5'RACE with constant-segment primers, with sample barcodes and unique molecular identifiers being introduced. RNA was extracted from every sample with Trizol reagent. Libraries were amplified in two PCR steps, with a second sample barcode and Illumina TruSeq adapters added in the second step. The libraries were sequenced on an Illumina NovaSeq using 2 x 150 bp paired-end reads. Concerning the study's data processing: The reads were demultiplexed and collapsed into UMI-guided consensus sequences using migec v1.2.7. Using mixcr v2.1.11, the UMI consensuses were aligned to TRA and TRB V and J templates and assembled into clonotypes. A clonotype was counted as expanded or contracted only if both edgeR and NoisET called the change significant, with noise models trained on biological replicates. For edgeR calls, a false discovery rate-adjusted p below 0.01 and a log2 fold-change threshold of 1 were applied. As an exploratory analysis of dynamics, PCA with hierarchical clustering was applied to max-normalized trajectories of the 1000 most abundant clonotypes. The CD4 or CD8 phenotype of responding clones was assigned using the separately sequenced CD4+ and CD8+ repertoires. TCRdb reworked the public reads: Q25 trimming with fastp, MiXCR clone assembly, productive beta chains retained. Records with the same CDR3 protein are collapsed into one entry carrying the most frequent genes and DNA. The V and J calls and clone size are TCRdb's, not the authors'. Recorded for this sample are around 60,000 distinct CDR3 sequences; 9.5% of them occurred a single time. The biggest ten clones account for roughly 1.2% of the sample.

Broad study findings and their caveats: The study covered only a couple of mild cases, and larger cohorts including severe cases with pre-infection samples were considered necessary. Whether the second-wave clones peaking on day 37 were SARS-CoV-2 specific was not confirmed. Some responding clones were detected in pre-infection memory, suggesting pre-existing cross-reactive memory T cells joined the SARS-CoV-2 response. Clones that contracted from day 15 to 85 showed balanced CD4/CD8 phenotypes, whereas a second wave of clones that expanded from day 15 to 37 leaned towards CD4+. Contracting CD4+ clones were located mainly in the CM and EM memory subsets, whereas CD8+ clones were found to be enriched in EMRA.

PBMCs were isolated by Ficoll-Paque density gradient centrifugation. In this chain, TRBV12-3 or TRBV12-4 is recombined with TRBJ2-7; TRBD1 could be the D gene, as 5 bases match. The TCR sequence derives from a man between 18 and 29 years old who had mild COVID-19 (a few samples of this study predate the infection). The sample titles of this study are shuffled in the database, so cell type and time point are left out; the donor was told from shared clones. Material: PBMCs or a T cell subset sorted from them (not recorded which). At the DNA level, the sequence is TGTGCCAGCAGTTTTTGGACACCCTACGAGCAGTACTTC. Its translation reads: CASSFWTPYEQYF.